One and the same sample provided the 6 T cell receptor beta chains below, sequenced in a study of T-cell reconstitution after alpha-beta-depleted transplantation in children. Unique molecular identifiers were used to barcode this TCRbeta library. Using its own MiXCR run on the PCR reads, TCRdb lists one record per CDR3 protein. The data contain approximately 350,000 distinct CDR3 sequences, 15% to 20% of them singletons. Specimen: PBMCs, mostly from graft donor cells, collected 360 days after TCRalphabeta/CD19-depleted stem cell transplant. These receptors were obtained from a male patient aged 2-15 years who had a stem cell transplant for acute lymphoblastic leukemia, so the T cells may come from the graft donor.

This clonotype was detected a few times. This sequence joins TRBV6-2 or TRBV6-3 and TRBJ2-5, with a weak D call TRBD2 (6 bases). CDR1 is MNHEY, CDR2 SVGEGT, per germline. This CDR3 contains 16 residues. Deletions cut 0 bases from V and 4 bases from J, with 15 bases between. The CDR3 DNA is TGTGCCAGCAGTTACTCTTACGGGAGTCCCATAGAGACCCAGTACTTC. Translated: CASSYSYGSPIETQYF.

This chain uses TRBV20-1 with TRBJ2-7; 13 nucleotides line up with TRBD2. Germline CDR1 DFQATT, CDR2 SNEGSKA (reference sequence). V lost 6 bases and J lost 7; bases outside the gene matches: 9. The CDR3 sequence is 14 residues long. CDR3 residues: CSAPLAGGPQEQYF. The CDR3 DNA reads as TGCAGTGCCCCACTAGCGGGAGGGCCTCAGGAGCAGTACTTC.

This clonotype was counted at least ten times. This chain links TRBV29-1 with TRBJ2-7; 12 bases map to TRBD2. The length of the CDR3 is 13 residues. With 6 bases clipped from V and 4 bases from J, the junction kept 4 bases outside the gene matches. Germline V gives CDR1 SQVTM, CDR2 ANQGSEA. CDR3 sequence: CSVWTSGKYEQYF. The DNA of the CDR3 is TGCAGCGTCTGGACTAGCGGGAAATACGAGCAGTACTTC.

This clonotype was seen more than once but under ten times. The chain has TRBV12-3 or TRBV12-4 and TRBJ2-7, with TRBD1 as a possible D gene (6 bases). This CDR3 region has 15 residues. Between the trimmed V and J ends, which lost 1 base and 2 bases, there was a span of 12 bases. CDR3 nucleotides: TGTGCCAGCAGTTTAGTGACAGGTACCCCCTACGAGCAGTACTTC. This encodes CASSLVTGTPYEQYF.

This clonotype was recorded at least ten times. The chain uses TRBV7-6 and TRBJ2-6; no clear D gene. Trimming removed 1 base at V and 4 bases at J, with 5 bases between. CDR3 length equals 14 residues. Germline-derived CDR1 and CDR2 are SGHVS and FNYEAQ. CDR3 sequence reads: CASSLESGANVLTF. The CDR3 DNA sequence: TGTGCCAGCAGCTTAGAGTCCGGGGCCAACGTCCTGACTTTC.

The chain recombines TRBV28 with TRBJ2-2; D call uncertain. The CDR3 consists of 14 residues. CDR1 and CDR2 (germline): MDHEN, SYDVKM. V was trimmed by 4 bases and J by 7 bases, leaving 13 bases between them. In DNA, the CDR3 is TGTGCCAGCAGTTGGCGGCAGAATATCGGGGAGCTGTTTTTT. Translating gives CASSWRQNIGELFF.